This T cell receptor beta chain is drawn from a study of blood T cell repertoires in COVID-19. CDR1 is MNHEY and CDR2 is SMNVEV in the germline V gene (reference sequence). The V end was cut by 11 bases, the J end by 0 bases, with 10 bases between. CDR3 size: 12 residues. This clone came up once. TCRdb's copy holds only in-frame clones and misses some; the assay was immunoSEQ multiplex PCR. In the table there are 200,000 to 300,000 clones, nearly 85% of which are singletons. Material for sequencing was peripheral blood. The chain has TRBV27 and TRBJ1-1; tentative D call: TRBD1 (5 bases). The sequence was collected from a human donor in a cohort sampled during active COVID-19. CDR3 in amino acids: CASRTMNTEAFF. In nucleotides, the CDR3 is TGTGCCTCCCGGACAATGAACACTGAAGCTTTCTTT.